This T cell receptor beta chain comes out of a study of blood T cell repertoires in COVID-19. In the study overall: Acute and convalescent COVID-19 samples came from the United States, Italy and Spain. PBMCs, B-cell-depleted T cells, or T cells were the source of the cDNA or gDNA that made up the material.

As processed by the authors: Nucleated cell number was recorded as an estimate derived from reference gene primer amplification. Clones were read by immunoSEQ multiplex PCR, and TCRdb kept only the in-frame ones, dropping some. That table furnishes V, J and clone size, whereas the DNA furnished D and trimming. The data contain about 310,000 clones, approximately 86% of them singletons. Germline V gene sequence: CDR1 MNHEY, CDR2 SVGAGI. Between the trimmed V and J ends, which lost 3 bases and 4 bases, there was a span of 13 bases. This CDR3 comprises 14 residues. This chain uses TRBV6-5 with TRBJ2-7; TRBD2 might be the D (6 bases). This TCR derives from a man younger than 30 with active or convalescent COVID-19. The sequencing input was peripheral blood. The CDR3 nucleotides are TGTGCCAGCAGTTATGGGCCGGGGGATTACGAGCAGTACTTC. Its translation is CASSYGPGDYEQYF.